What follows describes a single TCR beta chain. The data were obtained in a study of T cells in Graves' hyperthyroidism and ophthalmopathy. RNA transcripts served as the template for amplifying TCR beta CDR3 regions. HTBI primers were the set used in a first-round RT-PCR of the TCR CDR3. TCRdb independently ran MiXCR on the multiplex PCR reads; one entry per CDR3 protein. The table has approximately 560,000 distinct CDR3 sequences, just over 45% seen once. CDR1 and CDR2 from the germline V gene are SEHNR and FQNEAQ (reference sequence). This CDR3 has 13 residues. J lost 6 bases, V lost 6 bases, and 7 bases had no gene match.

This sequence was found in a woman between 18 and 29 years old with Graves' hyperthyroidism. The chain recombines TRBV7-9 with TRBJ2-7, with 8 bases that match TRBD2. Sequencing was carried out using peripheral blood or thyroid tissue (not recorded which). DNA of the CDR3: TGTGCCAGCAGTCCGACTAGCGTTACCGAGCAGTACTTC. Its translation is CASSPTSVTEQYF.